This TCR beta chain was sequenced in a study of vaccination effects on CD4 cells after COVID-19 (dated by TCRdb to about 2022). Looking at the study overall: Each participant got two doses of an mRNA SARS-CoV-2 vaccine, either BNT162b2 or mRNA-1273. Pre-vaccine samples were collected from a couple of convalescent patients 16 days and one week before the first dose, corresponding to 142 and 148 days after COVID-19 diagnosis. The study compared SARS-CoV-2 spike-specific CD4+ TCR repertoires before and after mRNA vaccination in COVID-19 convalescent patients and infection-naive vaccine recipients. Altogether, some 11 COVID-19 convalescent patients and several SARS-CoV-2-naive healthy vaccine recipients made up the full study. Cultures from other donors in the study were sequenced with the Oncomine TCR Beta short-read assay on an Illumina iSeq 100. General conclusions and limits of the study: In convalescent patients, the post-vaccine spike-reactive repertoire was composed mainly of new vaccine-induced clones that were largely distinct from infection-induced clones. The study was limited by a small number of convalescent patients and lacked early post-infection timepoints. Marked clonal contraction was observed in both infection-induced and vaccine-induced clones at late post-vaccination timepoints, consistent with waning T cell responses.

As concerns this clone: Its specific antigen is unknown. Within one base of it there is no much larger clone, and no base qualities were kept.

In the ViraFEST assay, PBMC were stimulated with viral peptide pools, and antigen-specific CD4+ T cell clonotypes were then identified by expansion using TCR sequencing. After around 10 days of culture, CD4+ T cells were isolated with the EasySep CD4+ T cell isolation kit. Convalescent patients had PCR-confirmed SARS-CoV-2 infection between March and December 2020, before Alpha, Beta and Delta variants emerged in the United States. Some 1.9 million PBMC per well were cultured with 10 ug/ml peptides in IMDM containing approximately 4.7% human AB serum, about 9.6 IU/ml IL-2 and gentamicin. For the negative control culture condition, an HIV-1 Nef peptide pool was used. Half of the culture medium was replaced with fresh IL-2-containing medium on days 3 and 7. Unless otherwise noted, each peptide stimulation condition was cultured in triplicate wells. PBMC were separated from whole blood using Ficoll-Paque Plus gradient centrifugation and were then either cryopreserved at -140C or used fresh. The QIAamp micro DNA kit was used to extract genomic DNA from the cultured CD4+ T cells.

Libraries came from the immunoSEQ multiplex PCR assay. DNA from the cultured and isolated CD4+ T cells underwent TCR beta CDR3 sequencing. Under the source paper's analysis protocol: Non-productive TCR sequences were removed and reads were trimmed to the CDR3 region, keeping CDR3s of at least 7 amino acids. Antigen-specific clonotypes were identified with the MANAFEST web app by comparing expansion in peptide wells against reference cultures. For clones to be considered positive, expansion at FDR<0.05 versus reference and all other wells, an odds ratio above 5, and a frequency above 0.1% in two replicate wells were required. Cross-reactive clonotypes were defined as significantly expanded in SARS-CoV-2 spike wells and in at least one common cold coronavirus spike condition. Levenshtein distance calculated with the stringdist R package was used to assess CDR3 similarity, and unrooted trees were constructed with ape in R 3.6.1. TCRdb holds this immuneACCESS table with in-frame rearrangements only. Some clones are missing; in checked studies, unresolved V genes explain under half, and the rest has no known cause. Clone size and V and J calls were adopted from that table, with D and trimming inferred from the DNA. In this sample the table shows 70,000 or so clones, 73% of which occur a single time. 5% of the sample comes from the top ten.

V sheds 1 base and J sheds 5 bases, leaving 11 bases between their ends. The CDR3 measures 14 amino acids from cysteine to phenylalanine. The retained sequence is limited to the CDR3, 42 bases, with the frame set at the first base. The germline V gene yields SGHTA for CDR1 and FQGNSA for CDR2. The receptor chain draws on TRBV7-2 and TRBJ1-1; TRBD1 is perhaps the D gene, given 5 matching bases. This TCR came from a human donor who had a prior SARS-CoV-2 infection. The sequencing used CD4+ T cells from PBMCs cultured with HIV peptides, collected before COVID-19 vaccination. The cell subset or site label for this specimen denotes: HIV-1 Nef peptide pool negative control/reference culture. The DNA sequence follows: TGTGCCAGCAGCTTAGGTTTGTGGGGGACTGAAGCTTTCTTT. It specifies CASSLGLWGTEAFF.